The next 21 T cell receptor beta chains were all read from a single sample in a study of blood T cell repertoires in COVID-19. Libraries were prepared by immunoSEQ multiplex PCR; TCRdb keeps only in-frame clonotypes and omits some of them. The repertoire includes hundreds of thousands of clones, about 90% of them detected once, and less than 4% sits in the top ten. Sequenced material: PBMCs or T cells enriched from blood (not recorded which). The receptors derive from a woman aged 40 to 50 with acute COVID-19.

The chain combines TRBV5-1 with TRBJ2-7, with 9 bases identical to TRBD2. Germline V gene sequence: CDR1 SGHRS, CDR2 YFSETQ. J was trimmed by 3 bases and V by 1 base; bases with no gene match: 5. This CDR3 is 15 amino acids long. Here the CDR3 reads CASSLHSGRVYEQYF. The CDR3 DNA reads TGCGCCAGCAGCTTGCATAGCGGGAGAGTCTACGAGCAGTACTTC.

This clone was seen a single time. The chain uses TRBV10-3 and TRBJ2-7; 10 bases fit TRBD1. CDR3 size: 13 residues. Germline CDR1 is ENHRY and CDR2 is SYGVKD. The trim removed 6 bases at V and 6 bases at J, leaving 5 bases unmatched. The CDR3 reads CAISAGQGVEQYF. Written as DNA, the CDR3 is TGTGCCATCAGCGCCGGACAGGGGGTCGAGCAGTACTTC.

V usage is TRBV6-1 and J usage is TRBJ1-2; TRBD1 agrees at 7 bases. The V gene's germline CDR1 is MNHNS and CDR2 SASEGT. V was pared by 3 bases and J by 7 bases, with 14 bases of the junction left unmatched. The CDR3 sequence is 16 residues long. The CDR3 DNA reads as TGTGCCAGCAGTGATGAAGTCGGGACAGTAGGAAGTGGCTACACCTTC. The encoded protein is CASSDEVGTVGSGYTF.

This CDR3 is CASSLEAGTQYF. CDR3 DNA sequence: TGTGCCAGCAGCTTGGAGGCGGGGACCCAGTACTTC. V and J are TRBV5-6 and TRBJ2-5; D might be TRBD2 (5 bases). CDR3 length: 12 amino acids. V was cut by 0 bases and J by 7 bases, with 7 bases left in between. The germline gives CDR1 SGHDT, CDR2 YYEEEE.

In DNA form, the CDR3 reads TGTGCCAGCAGCTTAGCTCCAGGGTATTTAGAAACTGAAGCTTTCTTT. Protein product: CASSLAPGYLETEAFF. The chain joins TRBV11-2 to TRBJ1-1, with a weak D call TRBD1 (5 bases). Deletions cut 1 base from V and 5 bases from J, with 17 bases between. The CDR3 sequence is 16 residues long. The germline V gene has CDR1 SGHAT and CDR2 FQNNGV.

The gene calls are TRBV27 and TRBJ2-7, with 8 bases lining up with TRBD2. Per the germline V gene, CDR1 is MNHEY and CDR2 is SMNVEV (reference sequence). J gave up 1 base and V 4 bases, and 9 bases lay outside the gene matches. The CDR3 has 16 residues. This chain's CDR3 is CASSSLAGYLSYEQYF. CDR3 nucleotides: TGTGCCAGCAGTTCCTTAGCGGGATACTTGTCCTACGAGCAGTACTTC.

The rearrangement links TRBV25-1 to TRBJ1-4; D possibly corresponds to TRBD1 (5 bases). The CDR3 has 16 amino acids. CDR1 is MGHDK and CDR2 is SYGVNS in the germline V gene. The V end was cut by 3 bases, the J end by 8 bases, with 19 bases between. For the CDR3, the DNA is TGTGCCAGCAGTGACCTCCTCCAGGGCATCGAGGAAAAACTGTTTTTT. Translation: CASSDLLQGIEEKLFF.

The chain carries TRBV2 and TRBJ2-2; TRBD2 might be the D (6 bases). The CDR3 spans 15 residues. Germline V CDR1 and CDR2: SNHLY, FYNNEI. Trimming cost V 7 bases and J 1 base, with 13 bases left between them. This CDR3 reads CASTIGRGNTGELFF. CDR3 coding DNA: TGTGCCAGCACTATCGGGAGAGGGAACACCGGGGAGCTGTTTTTT.

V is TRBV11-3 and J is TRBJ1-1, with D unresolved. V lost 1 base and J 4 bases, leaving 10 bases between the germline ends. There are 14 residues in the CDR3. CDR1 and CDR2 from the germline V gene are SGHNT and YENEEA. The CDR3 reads CASSLGRSSTEAFF. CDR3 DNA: TGTGCCAGCAGCTTAGGCAGGTCGAGCACTGAAGCTTTCTTT.

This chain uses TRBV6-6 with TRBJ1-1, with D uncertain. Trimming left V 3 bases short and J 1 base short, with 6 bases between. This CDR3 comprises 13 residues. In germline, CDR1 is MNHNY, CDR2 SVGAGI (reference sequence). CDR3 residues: CASSYSTNTEAFF. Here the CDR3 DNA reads TGTGCCAGCAGTTATAGTACGAACACTGAAGCTTTCTTT.

The CDR3 region has the DNA TGCAGCGCGCCGGGACAGGGAAACGAGCAGTACTTC. Residues: CSAPGQGNEQYF. The chain is built from TRBV29-1 and TRBJ2-7; 9 nucleotides match TRBD1. Trimming cost V 7 bases and J 5 bases; bases outside gene matches: 6. The CDR3 has 12 residues. Germline-derived CDR1 and CDR2 are SQVTM and ANQGSEA.

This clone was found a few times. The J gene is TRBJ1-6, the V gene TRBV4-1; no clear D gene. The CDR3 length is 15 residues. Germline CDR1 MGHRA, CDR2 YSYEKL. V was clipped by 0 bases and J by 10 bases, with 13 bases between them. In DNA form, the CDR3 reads TGCGCCAGCAGCCAAGATCGTCGGGGTGTCTCACCCCTCCACTTT. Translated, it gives CASSQDRRGVSPLHF.

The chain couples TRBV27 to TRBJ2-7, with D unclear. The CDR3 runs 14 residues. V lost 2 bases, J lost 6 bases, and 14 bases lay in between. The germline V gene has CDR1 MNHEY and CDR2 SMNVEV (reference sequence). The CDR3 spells CASSLNGALSEQYF. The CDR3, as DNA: TGTGCCAGCAGTTTAAACGGAGCCCTTAGCGAGCAGTACTTC.

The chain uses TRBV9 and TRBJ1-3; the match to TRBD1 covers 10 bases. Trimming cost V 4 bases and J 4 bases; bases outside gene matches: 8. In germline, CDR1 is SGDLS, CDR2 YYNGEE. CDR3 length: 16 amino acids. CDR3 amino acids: CASSPRDRGSGNTIYF. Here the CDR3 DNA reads TGTGCCAGCAGCCCGCGGGACAGGGGTTCCGGAAACACCATATATTTT.

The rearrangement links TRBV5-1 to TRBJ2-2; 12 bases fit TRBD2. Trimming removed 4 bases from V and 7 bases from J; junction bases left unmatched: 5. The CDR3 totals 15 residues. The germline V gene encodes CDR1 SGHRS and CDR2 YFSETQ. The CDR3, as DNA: TGCGCCAGCAGCGGGGGACTAGCGGGCCGCGGGGAGCTGTTTTTT. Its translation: CASSGGLAGRGELFF. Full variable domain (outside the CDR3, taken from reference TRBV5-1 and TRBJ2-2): KAGVTQTPRYLIKTRGQQVTLSCSPISGHRSVSWYQQTPGQGLQFLFEYFSETQRNKGNFPGRFSGRQFSNSRSEMNVSTLELGDSALYLCASSGGLAGRGELFFGEGSRLTVL.

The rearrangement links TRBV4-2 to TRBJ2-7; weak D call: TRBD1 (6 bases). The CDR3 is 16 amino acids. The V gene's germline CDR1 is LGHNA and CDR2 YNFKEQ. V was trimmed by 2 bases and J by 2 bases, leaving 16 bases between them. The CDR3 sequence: CASSQSQGGSAYEQYF. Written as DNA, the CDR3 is TGTGCCAGCAGCCAATCCCAAGGGGGATCAGCCTACGAGCAGTACTTC.

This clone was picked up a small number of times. CDR3 bases: TGTGCCTTCTCGGGACAGGGGTTCTCGCCCCAGCATTTT. Encoded protein: CAFSGQGFSPQHF. The chain couples TRBV30 to TRBJ1-5, with 10 bases that match TRBD1. CDR1 and CDR2 from the germline V gene are GTSNPN and SVGIG (reference sequence). V lost 7 bases to trimming and J lost 9 bases; unmatched junction nucleotides: 9. The CDR3 has 13 residues.

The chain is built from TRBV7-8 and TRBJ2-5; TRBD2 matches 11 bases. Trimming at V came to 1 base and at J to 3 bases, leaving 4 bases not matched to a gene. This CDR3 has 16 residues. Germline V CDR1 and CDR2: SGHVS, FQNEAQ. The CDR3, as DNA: TGTGCCAGCAGCTTAGTGGTAGCGGGAGGGGAAGAGACCCAGTACTTC. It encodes CASSLVVAGGEETQYF.

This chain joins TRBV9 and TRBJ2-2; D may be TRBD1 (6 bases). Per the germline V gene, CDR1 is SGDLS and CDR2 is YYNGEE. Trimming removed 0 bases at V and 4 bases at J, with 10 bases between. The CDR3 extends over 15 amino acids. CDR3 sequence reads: CASSVGIGGTGELFF. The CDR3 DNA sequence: TGTGCCAGCAGCGTAGGGATAGGGGGCACCGGGGAGCTGTTTTTT.

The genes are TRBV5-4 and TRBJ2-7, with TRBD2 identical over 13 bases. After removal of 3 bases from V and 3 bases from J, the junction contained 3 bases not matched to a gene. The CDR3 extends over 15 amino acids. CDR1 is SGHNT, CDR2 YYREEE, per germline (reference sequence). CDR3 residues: CASSYRTSGSYEQYF. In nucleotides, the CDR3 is TGTGCCAGCAGCTATAGGACTAGCGGGAGCTACGAGCAGTACTTC.

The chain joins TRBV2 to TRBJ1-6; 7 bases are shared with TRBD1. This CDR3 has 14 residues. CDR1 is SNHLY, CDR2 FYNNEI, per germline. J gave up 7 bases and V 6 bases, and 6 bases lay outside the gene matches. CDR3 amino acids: CASSFRGENSPLHF. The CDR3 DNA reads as TGTGCCAGCAGCTTCAGGGGGGAGAATTCACCCCTCCACTTT. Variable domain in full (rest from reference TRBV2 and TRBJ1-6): EPEVTQTPSHQVTQMGQEVILRCVPISNHLYFYWYRQILGQKVEFLVSFYNNEISEKSEIFDDQFSVERPDGSNFTLKIRSTKLEDSAMYFCASSFRGENSPLHFGNGTRLTVT.